This record looks at one TCR beta chain sequence and its context. Antigen: not known. The data were obtained in a study of shared clonotypes between healthy human individuals. Study-level background: Each donor had three CD4 naive, three CD4 memory, two CD8 naive and one CD8 memory plate.

In the study's own analysis: ImmunoSEQ sequences covered only the junction and lacked quality scores; filtering therefore differed. Clones were sequenced by immunoSEQ multiplex PCR, and TCRdb holds only the in-frame ones, with some missing. Clonal size and the V and J genes are those of that table, whereas D and trimming came from the DNA. The sample shows about 2.4 million clones, approximately 94% of them seen only once. CDR3 size: 10 residues. Germline CDR1 SNHLY, CDR2 FYNNEI. Trimming stripped 4 bases from V and 7 bases from J, with 5 bases between. Study outcomes and limitations: With few donors, the genetic and exposure-history diversity represented was limited.

Everyone who donated was a Caucasian adult who lived in Nashville, Tennessee. This TCR came from a young man in good health. Some clones in this sample may be carry-over from other donors' samples. Source material: naive CD4+ T cells from PBMCs. Subset in this sample: CD45RA+ positively selected. This chain uses TRBV2 with TRBJ2-7; no clear D. The CDR3 reads CASSVKEQYF. The CDR3 region has the DNA TGTGCCAGCAGTGTGAAGGAGCAGTACTTC.